This T cell receptor (beta chain) was documented in a study of monozygotic twins with inflammatory bowel disease. CDR3 length: 15 residues. Per the germline V gene, CDR1 is SGHRS and CDR2 is YFSETQ. Comments on this clonotype: Its target is unknown.

Study-level findings and limits: The analysis failed to separate different T cell subtypes.

TCR libraries were prepared from 3,000 to 4,500 ng total RNA each. TCRdb reprocessed the 5' RACE reads and keeps a single row for each CDR3 protein, giving no DNA. The table for this sample gives around 190,000 distinct CDR3 sequences. The rearrangement uses TRBV5-1 and TRBJ2-3; checking the TCRdb D call of TRBD1 is not possible without DNA. The receptor was derived from a human donor with ulcerative colitis or Crohn's disease, or a healthy co-twin of an affected twin (not recorded which). Sequenced material: blood. The CDR3 protein is CASSPGQVGTDTQYF.